This TCR beta chain derives from a study of cytomegalovirus exposure and HLA in healthy donors. Study background: Unique TCR beta sequences numbering some 120 million came from around 180 million T cells in an earlier analysis. Most genotyped donors, 81% of 350 to 500, had Caucasian-associated genetic ancestry.

Sampled while nominally healthy, donors likely had unrecorded immune exposures. Primers for the PCR totalled 60 Vbeta and 13 Jbeta. Sequencing was performed with immunoSEQ multiplex PCR; in TCRdb, only in-frame clones are kept and a portion is missing. This sample has about 180,000 clones, with 70% to 80% found just once. The J segment lost 2 bases and the V segment lost 4 bases, leaving 4 bases of the junction unmatched. Per the germline V gene, CDR1 is SGHRS and CDR2 is YFSETQ. The CDR3 is 14 amino acids. The sequence derives from a male donor in good health and CMV-seronegative. The rearrangement uses TRBV5-1 and TRBJ1-2; 8 bases fit TRBD1. Input material: PBMCs. The CDR3 sequence: CASSMGDRNYGYTF. The CDR3 DNA follows: TGCGCCAGCAGCATGGGGGACAGGAACTATGGCTACACCTTC.